The 22 T cell receptor beta chains below were found in one sample sequenced in a study of CD8 T cells in ankylosing spondylitis. Study-level findings and limits: Several highly homologous variants made up a TCR beta motif, and this motif appeared characteristic of ankylosing spondylitis blood.

These TCRs are of unknown antigen specificity. TCRdb reprocessed the 5' RACE reads with MiXCR, giving one entry per CDR3 protein. The sample yields hundreds of thousands of distinct CDR3 sequences, about 13% seen once. Sequencing input: blood, either unsorted or a sorted T cell fraction (not recorded which). These receptors all stem from a male donor with ankylosing spondylitis.

This clonotype has only a few counts. The chain carries TRBV5-6 and TRBJ2-7, with 10 bases aligning to TRBD1. V was clipped by 3 bases and J by 4 bases; unmatched bases: 7. Looked up from germline, CDR1 is SGHDT and CDR2 is YYEEEE. This CDR3 contains 15 residues. The CDR3 loop reads CASSSRDRGMYEQYF. As DNA, the CDR3 is TGTGCCAGCAGCTCGCGGGACAGGGGAATGTACGAGCAGTACTTC.

V usage is TRBV20-1 and J usage is TRBJ2-2; TRBD1 agrees at 9 bases. This CDR3 comprises 16 residues. The ends lost 5 bases at V and 3 bases at J; junction bases unmatched: 10. Germline V gene lookup returns CDR1 DFQATT and CDR2 SNEGSKA (reference sequence). The CDR3 DNA follows: TGCAGTGCTCAAGACAGGGGGGGGTTCGACACCGGGGAGCTGTTTTTT. Protein: CSAQDRGGFDTGELFF.

This clonotype appeared many times. This sequence joins TRBV5-1 and TRBJ2-4; the match to TRBD2 covers 7 bases. Germline values: CDR1 SGHRS, CDR2 YFSETQ. The CDR3 runs to 19 residues. V lost 1 base and J lost 0; bases outside the gene matches: 13. CDR3 residues: CASSLLPGLPALAKNIQYF. Written as DNA, the CDR3 is TGCGCCAGCAGCTTGTTGCCGGGACTACCGGCTCTAGCCAAAAACATTCAGTACTTC.

This clonotype appeared a few times. The chain is built from TRBV7-8 and TRBJ2-5; 13 bases are a match to TRBD2. The CDR3 extends over 19 amino acids. Per germline, CDR1 SGHVS and CDR2 FQNEAQ. V lost 6 bases to trimming and J lost 2 bases; unmatched junction nucleotides: 15. The DNA of the CDR3 is TGTGCCAGCAGGTTCGGACTAGCGGGAGTCCAGGCACGGCAAGAGACCCAGTACTTC. Its protein product is CASRFGLAGVQARQETQYF.

In its sample, this clonotype was seen a few times. The J gene is TRBJ2-2, the V gene TRBV20-1; 9 nucleotides align to TRBD2. Germline assignment: CDR1 DFQATT and CDR2 SNEGSKA (reference sequence). CDR3 length: 16 residues. V was pared by 3 bases and J by 6 bases, with 11 bases of the junction left unmatched. The CDR3 nucleotides are TGCAGTGCTAGTCCTGGGACTAGCTTTTCCCCCGGGGAGCTGTTTTTT. Encoded protein: CSASPGTSFSPGELFF.

This clonotype was seen a handful of times. V is TRBV20-1 and J is TRBJ2-2, with 9 bases lining up with TRBD1. With V trimmed by 6 bases and J by 2 bases, 10 bases remained unmatched. Germline V gene sequence: CDR1 DFQATT, CDR2 SNEGSKA (reference sequence). This CDR3 contains 16 residues. Here the CDR3 reads CSARNRDRVNTGELFF. The CDR3 DNA sequence: TGCAGTGCACGAAACCGGGACAGGGTTAACACCGGGGAGCTGTTTTTT.

This clonotype was recorded a few times. The chain carries TRBV20-1 and TRBJ2-1, with 7 bases matching TRBD2. The length of the CDR3 is 15 residues. CDR1 is DFQATT, CDR2 SNEGSKA, per germline (reference sequence). After removal of 1 base from V and 5 bases from J, the junction contained 8 bases not matched to a gene. The CDR3 is CSARGTRGSNNEQFF. DNA of the CDR3: TGCAGTGCTAGAGGGACTAGGGGCTCAAACAATGAGCAGTTCTTC.

This clonotype has just a few counts. In DNA, the CDR3 is TGCGCCAGCAGCCATAACGCAGGGAGCTCTGGAAACACCATATATTTT. Its protein is CASSHNAGSSGNTIYF. J is TRBJ1-3 and V is TRBV4-1; D perhaps matches TRBD1 (5 bases). The CDR3 is 16 residues long. V gave up 3 bases and J gave up 0 bases, with 12 bases separating them. Germline V lookup: CDR1 MGHRA, CDR2 YSYEKL.

The V and J genes are TRBV5-4 and TRBJ2-5; D not resolved. V lost 0 bases, J lost 2 bases, and 8 bases lay in between. The CDR3 has 14 amino acids. CDR1 is SGHNT, CDR2 YYREEE, per germline (reference sequence). The CDR3 sequence is CASSLGRNQETQYF. The CDR3 region has the DNA TGTGCCAGCAGCTTGGGCAGAAATCAAGAGACCCAGTACTTC.

This chain uses TRBV30 with TRBJ1-1, with D uncertain. This CDR3 is 13 amino acids long. Germline CDR1 is GTSNPN and CDR2 is SVGIG (reference sequence). Trimming left V 5 bases short and J 0 bases short, with 10 bases between. CDR3 loop: CAWGDTMNTEAFF. The CDR3 coding sequence is TGTGCCTGGGGGGATACTATGAACACTGAAGCTTTCTTT.

The chain carries TRBV30 and TRBJ1-2, with D tentatively TRBD1 (5 bases). The CDR3 spans 11 residues. Trimming took 4 bases from V and 8 from J, leaving 11 bases between them. Germline V CDR1 and CDR2: GTSNPN, SVGIG (reference sequence). The CDR3 DNA reads as TGTGCCTGGACAGCAGGGACCGGCTACACCTTC. It yields the protein CAWTAGTGYTF.

J is TRBJ1-1 and V is TRBV3-1, with TRBD1 as a possible D gene (6 bases). V was pared by 4 bases and J by 1 base, with 13 bases between. Germline assignment: CDR1 LGHDT and CDR2 YNNKEL (reference sequence). The CDR3 is 15 residues long. In DNA, the CDR3 is TGTGCCAGCAGCCTCCCGGGACATCCGAACACTGAAGCTTTCTTT. Encoded protein: CASSLPGHPNTEAFF.

J is TRBJ2-1 and V is TRBV24-1; D gene unclear. V lost 6 bases to trimming and J lost 4 bases, with 12 bases between them. From germline, CDR1 is KGHDR and CDR2 SFDVKD. CDR3 length: 14 residues. The CDR3 sequence is CATSNTYVYNEQFF. In DNA, the CDR3 is TGTGCCACCAGTAATACCTATGTTTACAATGAGCAGTTCTTC.

In this sample, this clonotype turned up a few times. This chain links TRBV6-2 or TRBV6-3 with TRBJ2-7; 7 bases agree with TRBD1. The ends lost 7 bases at V and 0 bases at J; junction bases unmatched: 9. The CDR3 totals 15 residues. The germline gives CDR1 MNHEY, CDR2 SVGEGT. The CDR3 DNA reads TGTGCCAGCAACCCAAACAGGGGAACCTCCTACGAGCAGTACTTC. Translated, it gives CASNPNRGTSYEQYF.

The chain is built from TRBV5-1 and TRBJ2-2; 12 bases line up with TRBD2. The germline V gene has CDR1 SGHRS and CDR2 YFSETQ. The ends lost 4 bases at V and 4 bases at J; junction bases unmatched: 5. CDR3 length equals 16 residues. The CDR3 DNA follows: TGCGCCAGCAGCACACCGGGACTAGCGGGCACCGGGGAGCTGTTTTTT. This sequence encodes CASSTPGLAGTGELFF.

In its sample, this clonotype was seen a few times. This chain connects TRBV6-1 to TRBJ1-5; TRBD1 is a possible D gene (6 bases). Germline V gives CDR1 MNHNS, CDR2 SASEGT. This CDR3 comprises 15 residues. Trimming removed 6 bases from V and 4 bases from J, with 16 bases in between. The CDR3 DNA reads TGTGCCAGCAGCGGGGGCCCGGGGGGAAATCAGCCCCAGCATTTT. Encoded protein: CASSGGPGGNQPQHF.

The sample holds a few counts of this clonotype. This chain links TRBV7-8 with TRBJ1-1, with D possibly TRBD1 on 6 matching bases. V was pared by 2 bases and J by 1 base, with 11 bases between. Per the germline V gene, CDR1 is SGHVS and CDR2 is FQNEAQ. The CDR3 length is 15 residues. CDR3 in DNA: TGTGCCAGCAGCTTAATGGACAGTACGAACACTGAAGCTTTCTTT. This translates into CASSLMDSTNTEAFF.

The sample holds many counts of this clonotype. The rearrangement links TRBV12-3 or TRBV12-4 to TRBJ2-1, with 7 bases matching TRBD2. Trimming removed 0 bases from V and 8 bases from J; junction bases left unmatched: 10. CDR3 length equals 16 residues. The CDR3 spells CASSLAWEGGRDEQFF. For the CDR3, the DNA is TGTGCCAGCAGTTTAGCGTGGGAGGGAGGGCGAGATGAGCAGTTCTTC.

The chain has TRBV12-3 or TRBV12-4 and TRBJ1-4; D is undetermined. Trimming pared 6 bases from V and 0 bases from J, leaving 8 bases between. The CDR3 is made up of 14 amino acids. CDR3 nucleotides: TGTGCCAGCAGCCCCCATACAACTAATGAAAAACTGTTTTTT. It yields the protein CASSPHTTNEKLFF.

The V gene is TRBV13, the J gene TRBJ1-4, with no clear D. V dropped 4 bases and J dropped 3 bases, with 15 bases sitting between them. The CDR3 spans 16 residues. The germline CDR1 and CDR2 sequences are PRHDT and FYEKMQ (reference sequence). The CDR3 here is CASSSPSRDSNEKLFF. In DNA, the CDR3 is TGTGCCAGCAGCTCACCCTCCCGGGATTCTAATGAAAAACTGTTTTTT.

The rearrangement uses TRBV5-5 and TRBJ2-7; 7 bases fit TRBD2. V shed 4 bases, J shed 3 bases, and the junction held 4 bases outside the gene matches. CDR1 and CDR2 from the germline V gene are SGHKS and YYEKEE (reference sequence). The CDR3 has 13 amino acids. CDR3 nucleotide sequence: TGTGCCAGCAGCGTACGGGACTACTACGAGCAGTACGTC. It translates to CASSVRDYYEQYV.

This clonotype was detected only a few times. This chain joins TRBV27 and TRBJ2-7, with TRBD2 as a possible D gene (6 bases). The germline V gene has CDR1 MNHEY and CDR2 SMNVEV (reference sequence). The CDR3 spans 17 residues. The V end was cut by 0 bases, the J end by 5 bases, with 20 bases between. CDR3 nucleotides: TGTGCCAGCAGTTTATCTAATCCGGGACTCTCCCTCCACGAGCAGTACTTC. Translation gives CASSLSNPGLSLHEQYF.